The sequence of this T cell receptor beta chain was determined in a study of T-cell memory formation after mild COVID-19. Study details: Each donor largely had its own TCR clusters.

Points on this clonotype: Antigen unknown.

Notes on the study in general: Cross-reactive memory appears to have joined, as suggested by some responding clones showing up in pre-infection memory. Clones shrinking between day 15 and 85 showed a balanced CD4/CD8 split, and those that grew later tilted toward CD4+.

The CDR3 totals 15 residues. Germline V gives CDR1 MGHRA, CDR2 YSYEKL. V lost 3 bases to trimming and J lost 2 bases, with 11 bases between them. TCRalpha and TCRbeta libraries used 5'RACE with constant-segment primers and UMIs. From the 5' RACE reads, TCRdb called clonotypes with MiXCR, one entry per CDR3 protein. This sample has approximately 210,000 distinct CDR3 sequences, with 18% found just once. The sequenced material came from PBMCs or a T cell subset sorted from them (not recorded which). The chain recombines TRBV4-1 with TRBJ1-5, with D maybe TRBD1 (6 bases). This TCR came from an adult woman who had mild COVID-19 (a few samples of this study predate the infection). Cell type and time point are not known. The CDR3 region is CASSHADRGNQPQHF. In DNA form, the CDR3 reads TGCGCCAGCAGCCATGCGGACAGAGGCAATCAGCCCCAGCATTTT.